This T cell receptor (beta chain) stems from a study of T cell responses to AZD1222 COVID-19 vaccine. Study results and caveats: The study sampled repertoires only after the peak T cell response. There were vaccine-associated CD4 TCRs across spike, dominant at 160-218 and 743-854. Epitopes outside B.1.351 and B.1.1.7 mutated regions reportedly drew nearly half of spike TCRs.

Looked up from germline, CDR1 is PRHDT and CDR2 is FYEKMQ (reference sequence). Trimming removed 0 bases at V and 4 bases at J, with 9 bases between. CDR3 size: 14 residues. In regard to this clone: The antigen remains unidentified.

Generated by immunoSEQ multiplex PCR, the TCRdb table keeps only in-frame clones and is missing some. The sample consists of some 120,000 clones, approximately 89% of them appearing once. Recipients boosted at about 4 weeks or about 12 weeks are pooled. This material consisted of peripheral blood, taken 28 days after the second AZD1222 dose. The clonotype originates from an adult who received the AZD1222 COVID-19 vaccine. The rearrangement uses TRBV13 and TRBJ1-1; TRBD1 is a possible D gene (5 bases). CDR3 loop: CASSLGVRGTEAFF. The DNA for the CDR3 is TGTGCCAGCAGCTTAGGGGTGAGGGGCACTGAAGCTTTCTTT.